This entry lists 27 T cell receptor beta chains sequenced from one sample in a study of blood T cells in healthy people across ages. Combining a sample-barcoded 5' primer with a J-beta primer mix, a second PCR ran for 7 to 11 cycles. One entry per CDR3 protein, called by TCRdb with MiXCR from the 5' RACE reads. The table shows about 1,400,000 distinct CDR3 sequences, with 42% occurring only once. Input material: blood. The receptors shown here come from a young woman in good health.

The chain uses TRBV24-1 and TRBJ2-1, with D possibly TRBD2 on 5 matching bases. The germline CDR1 and CDR2 sequences are KGHDR and SFDVKD. The CDR3 runs 14 residues. The ends were cut back, 2 bases at V and 8 bases at J, with 12 bases in the middle. DNA of the CDR3: TGTGCCACCAGTGATTCCGGACTGGCCGATGAGCAGTTCTTC. Translated: CATSDSGLADEQFF.

On this clonotype itself: One junction end disagrees with the germline gene, perhaps due to a read error. This sequence joins TRBV2 and TRBJ1-3; 7 bases are a match to TRBD1. The CDR3 sequence is 13 residues long. Germline CDR1 SNHLY, CDR2 FYNNEI. The CDR3 loop is CASGGQARNTTYF. The CDR3 nucleotides read TGTGCCAGCGGCGGACAGGCCCGAAACACCACATATTTT.

In this sample, this clonotype turned up a few times. The gene calls are TRBV20-1 and TRBJ2-5; D possibly uses TRBD1 or TRBD2 (5 bases each). Trimming took off 0 bases at V and 5 bases at J, with 19 bases between the two ends. Germline CDR1 DFQATT, CDR2 SNEGSKA (reference sequence). This CDR3 is built from 16 residues. CDR3 nucleotide sequence: TGCAGTGCTAGAGATATCCCTGGCCGGGGACGGGAGACCCAGTACTTC. As protein: CSARDIPGRGRETQYF.

This clonotype occurred many times. The chain has TRBV7-2 and TRBJ2-2; a possible D gene is TRBD2 (6 bases). The CDR3 loop spans 15 amino acids. Trimming shortened V by 0 bases and J by 1 base, and 6 bases separated the two germline ends. The germline CDR1 and CDR2 sequences are SGHTA and FQGNSA. The CDR3, as DNA: TGTGCCAGCAGCTTAGCGGGGGGGAACACCGGGGAGCTGTTTTTT. This translates into CASSLAGGNTGELFF.

The V call is TRBV28, the J call TRBJ2-1; 10 positions match TRBD2. The CDR3 spans 16 residues. Germline V gene sequence: CDR1 MDHEN, CDR2 SYDVKM. V lost 4 bases and J lost 4; bases outside the gene matches: 7. CDR3 region: CASSSLAGTSYNEQFF. Here the CDR3 DNA reads TGTGCCAGCAGTTCACTAGCGGGGACATCTTACAATGAGCAGTTCTTC.

The chain has TRBV6-1 and TRBJ1-2; the match to TRBD1 covers 8 bases. V dropped 8 bases and J dropped 5; count of bases not matched to a gene: 10. The CDR3 consists of 14 residues. Germline V gives CDR1 MNHNS, CDR2 SASEGT. CDR3 DNA sequence: TGTGCCAGCTCCCGGGACAGGATTTCGTATGGCTACACCTTC. Translated: CASSRDRISYGYTF.

A few counts support this clonotype. The V gene is TRBV28, the J gene TRBJ2-5; TRBD1 might be the D (5 bases). Trimming cost V 3 bases and J 2 bases, with 16 bases left between them. CDR1 MDHEN and CDR2 SYDVKM come from the germline V gene. The CDR3 spans 16 residues. The CDR3 DNA reads TGTGCCAGCAGTTTTCGGTCCAGGGCGACACAAGAGACCCAGTACTTC. Protein: CASSFRSRATQETQYF.

The V gene is TRBV3-1, the J gene TRBJ1-6; 7 nucleotides align to TRBD1. There are 16 residues in the CDR3. The junction had 7 bases not matched to a gene; V was cut back by 2 bases and J by 6 bases. From germline, CDR1 is LGHDT and CDR2 YNNKEL (reference sequence). For the CDR3, the DNA is TGTGCCAGCAGCCAATACCGCACAGGGGTTAATTCACCCCTCCACTTT. Its protein is CASSQYRTGVNSPLHF.

The chain couples TRBV7-2 to TRBJ2-2, with TRBD1 matching over 9 bases. V shed 5 bases and J 4 bases; nucleotides not matched to a gene: 5. Germline V gene lookup returns CDR1 SGHTA and CDR2 FQGNSA. The CDR3 extends over 15 amino acids. CDR3 sequence: CASSAQGASTGELFF. CDR3 nucleotide sequence: TGTGCCAGCAGCGCACAGGGGGCGAGCACCGGGGAGCTGTTTTTT.

A few counts support this clonotype. The rearrangement joins TRBV10-3 to TRBJ1-6, with TRBD1 identical over 8 bases. Losses at the gene ends were 5 bases for V and 2 bases for J; bases not matched to a gene: 2. The germline V gene encodes CDR1 ENHRY and CDR2 SYGVKD. The CDR3 is 15 amino acids. CDR3 sequence: CAISRQGTYNSPLHF. CDR3 in DNA: TGTGCCATCAGTCGACAGGGGACCTATAATTCACCCCTCCACTTT.

This clonotype was counted ten times or more. J is TRBJ2-5 and V is TRBV12-3 or TRBV12-4; D call uncertain. V lost 5 bases and J lost 2, with 9 bases in between. The CDR3 contains 13 residues. The CDR3 coding sequence is TGTGCCAGCAGTAGGGCAGCACAAGAGACCCAGTACTTC. Protein: CASSRAAQETQYF.

V usage is TRBV2 and J usage is TRBJ1-2; TRBD1 matches at 7 bases. CDR1 is SNHLY, CDR2 FYNNEI, per germline. With V trimmed by 9 bases and J by 0 bases, 10 bases remained unmatched. CDR3 length equals 15 residues. CDR3 in amino acids: CARTRGDSSNYGYTF. CDR3 nucleotide sequence: TGTGCCAGGACCCGGGGGGACAGCTCTAACTATGGCTACACCTTC.

This clonotype appeared a single time. The V and J genes are TRBV20-1 and TRBJ2-3; 7 bases match TRBD2. V lost 8 bases, J lost 11 bases, and 16 bases stayed unmatched. The CDR3 has 13 amino acids. CDR1 is DFQATT, CDR2 SNEGSKA, per germline (reference sequence). The CDR3 DNA reads TGCAGTCTTGGGGGGGACTCCCTCCATGAGCAGTATTTT. It yields the protein CSLGGDSLHEQYF.

This clonotype has a count of ten or more. The chain combines TRBV7-2 with TRBJ2-1; the D gene is possibly TRBD2 (5 bases). V was cut by 6 bases and J by 2 bases, with 8 bases left in between. The CDR3 totals 13 residues. From germline, CDR1 is SGHTA and CDR2 FQGNSA. This CDR3 is CASSFGTYNEQFF. The CDR3 bases are TGTGCCAGCAGTTTCGGGACCTACAATGAGCAGTTCTTC.

The V gene is TRBV5-1, the J gene TRBJ1-2; no clear D gene. CDR1 is SGHRS, CDR2 YFSETQ, per germline. The V and J ends lost 4 bases and 8 bases respectively, with 15 bases between them. The CDR3 has 13 amino acids. As DNA, the CDR3 is TGCGCCAGCAGCCCCGAGTGGGTCGGGGGCTACACCTTC. It specifies CASSPEWVGGYTF.

The V gene is TRBV29-1, the J gene TRBJ2-1; D is uncertain. Looked up from germline, CDR1 is SQVTM and CDR2 is ANQGSEA. The length of the CDR3 is 15 residues. V was shortened by 1 base and J by 5 bases, with 15 bases between the two germline ends. In DNA, the CDR3 is TGCAGCGTTGAAGGGGCGACGGCTTGGGACAATGAGCAGTTCTTC. As protein: CSVEGATAWDNEQFF.

V and J are TRBV5-5 and TRBJ1-2, with TRBD1 matching 9 bases. The V gene end was trimmed by 4 bases and the J gene end by 8 bases; junction bases not matched to a gene: 6. The CDR3 length is 13 residues. The germline CDR1 and CDR2 sequences are SGHKS and YYEKEE (reference sequence). The CDR3 region is CASSAGTGKGYTF. CDR3 in DNA: TGTGCCAGCAGCGCCGGGACAGGGAAAGGCTACACCTTC.

The chain links TRBV5-6 to TRBJ1-2; D is unclear. Trimming took 1 base from V and 0 from J, leaving 13 bases between them. CDR3 size: 16 residues. The germline V gene has CDR1 SGHDT and CDR2 YYEEEE. The CDR3 nucleotides read TGTGCCAGCAGCTTGCGGTCGGGCCCTACTAACTATGGCTACACCTTC. It specifies CASSLRSGPTNYGYTF.

V is TRBV11-2 and J is TRBJ2-3, with 8 bases lining up with TRBD1. The CDR3 covers 16 residues. V lost 5 bases and J lost 2; bases outside the gene matches: 9. The germline CDR1 and CDR2 sequences are SGHAT and FQNNGV. Here the CDR3 reads CASSSSGGAATDTQYF. CDR3 nucleotides: TGTGCCAGCAGCAGTTCAGGGGGCGCGGCCACAGATACGCAGTATTTT.

The chain has TRBV29-1 and TRBJ2-3; D not resolved. The CDR3 spans 13 residues. The V gene's germline CDR1 is SQVTM and CDR2 ANQGSEA. V lost 1 base and J lost 2, with 7 bases in between. The CDR3 protein is CSVEGSDTDTQYF. The DNA of the CDR3 is TGCAGCGTTGAAGGGTCGGACACAGATACGCAGTATTTT.

This clonotype was detected a few times. The rearrangement links TRBV20-1 to TRBJ2-7; 8 bases line up with TRBD1. Per germline, CDR1 DFQATT and CDR2 SNEGSKA (reference sequence). The V and J ends lost 6 bases and 0 bases, in that order; junction bases with no gene match: 4. The CDR3 covers 13 residues. CDR3 region: CSALDRVSYEQYF. The CDR3 nucleotides read TGCAGTGCCCTGGACAGGGTCTCCTACGAGCAGTACTTC.

V usage is TRBV12-3 or TRBV12-4 and J usage is TRBJ1-5, with D maybe TRBD1 (6 bases). V was shortened by 5 bases and J by 7 bases, with 15 bases between the two germline ends. This CDR3 has 14 residues. The CDR3 DNA follows: TGTGCCAGCAGTGTAGGGGGGAGAAGCCAGCCCCAGCATTTT. This translates into CASSVGGRSQPQHF.

This rearrangement joins TRBV12-3 or TRBV12-4 to TRBJ2-3; tentatively, D is TRBD2 (5 bases). The CDR3 runs to 15 residues. V gave up 1 base and J gave up 5 bases, with 13 bases separating them. The CDR3 DNA reads TGTGCCAGCAGTTTAGGGCGGGCTACGGGAGATACGCAGTATTTT. It specifies CASSLGRATGDTQYF.

This clonotype was counted a few times. This chain connects TRBV7-6 to TRBJ2-7; TRBD1 matches 9 bases. The CDR3 length is 16 residues. The V segment lost 2 bases and the J segment 0 bases; nucleotides outside the gene matches: 5. Germline CDR1 reads SGHVS; CDR2 reads FNYEAQ. For the CDR3, the DNA is TGTGCCAGCAGCTTAACAGGGGGCCTTAGCTCCTACGAGCAGTACTTC. Amino acids: CASSLTGGLSSYEQYF.

CDR3 coding DNA: TGTGCCAGCAGCCCGACCTCCGGGACTAGCGGGAGTAATTTGGATGAGCAGTTCTTC. It codes for CASSPTSGTSGSNLDEQFF. V usage is TRBV9 and J usage is TRBJ2-1; 14 bases are shared with TRBD2. J lost 8 bases, V lost 4 bases, and 17 bases had no gene match. Germline-derived CDR1 and CDR2 are SGDLS and YYNGEE. This CDR3 contains 19 residues.

This clonotype came up a few times. The chain carries TRBV20-1 and TRBJ2-7; D ambiguous. CDR3 length equals 13 residues. Germline CDR1 and CDR2: DFQATT and SNEGSKA (reference sequence). Deletions cut 2 bases from V and 4 bases from J, with 12 bases between. This CDR3 is CSARLGSLYEQYF. The DNA for the CDR3 is TGCAGTGCTAGACTAGGAAGCTTGTACGAGCAGTACTTC.

The CDR3 spells CASSQKGTPYNEQFF. The CDR3 coding sequence is TGTGCCAGCAGCCAAAAGGGGACCCCCTACAATGAGCAGTTCTTC. This chain connects TRBV3-1 to TRBJ2-1; TRBD1 or TRBD2 may be the D gene (5 bases each). The V gene's germline CDR1 is LGHDT and CDR2 YNNKEL (reference sequence). V lost 2 bases and J 2 bases, leaving 10 bases between the germline ends. The CDR3 extends over 15 amino acids.